Shown below are 18 T cell receptor beta chains from a single sample sequenced in a study of CD8+ T cells in alopecia areata. Extracted from the samples, RNA was reverse transcribed into cDNA to serve as the sequencing template. Libraries were prepared by immunoSEQ multiplex PCR; TCRdb keeps only in-frame clonotypes and omits some of them. Of about 110,000 clones listed, 84% are singletons. Treatment given: oral pan-JAK inhibitor, 5-10 mg twice daily. This sample comprised CD8+ T cells sorted from blood, obtained at week 24, from a patient treated with tofacitinib. These receptors were taken from a human donor with alopecia areata.

The chain couples TRBV18 to TRBJ1-5, with TRBD1 matching 8 bases. There are 18 residues in the CDR3. The V and J ends lost 3 bases and 0 bases, in that order; junction bases with no gene match: 10. CDR1 KGHSH and CDR2 LQKENI come from the germline V gene. Here the CDR3 reads CASSPIDRGDLSNQPQHF. The CDR3 bases are TGTGCCAGCTCACCTATAGACAGGGGTGACCTTAGCAATCAGCCCCAGCATTTT.

The gene calls are TRBV29-1 and TRBJ1-1; D is ambiguous. The CDR3 sequence is 11 residues long. CDR1 is SQVTM and CDR2 is ANQGSEA in the germline V gene. The V end was cut by 0 bases, the J end by 7 bases, with 6 bases between. In nucleotides, the CDR3 is TGCAGCGTTGAAGAAGGTAGTGAAGCTTTCTTT. It codes for CSVEEGSEAFF.

The chain carries TRBV2 and TRBJ2-1; 15 nucleotides agree with TRBD2. Germline CDR1 and CDR2: SNHLY and FYNNEI. This CDR3 contains 15 residues. The J segment lost 5 bases and the V segment lost 6 bases, leaving 2 bases of the junction unmatched. The CDR3 sequence is CASRGTSGGNNEQFF. In DNA, the CDR3 is TGTGCCAGCAGGGGGACTAGCGGGGGGAACAATGAGCAGTTCTTC.

This chain links TRBV13 with TRBJ2-1, with D perhaps matching TRBD2 (5 bases). Trimming stripped 4 bases from V and 4 bases from J, with 14 bases between. Germline CDR1 PRHDT, CDR2 FYEKMQ (reference sequence). This CDR3 comprises 15 residues. CDR3 nucleotides: TGTGCCAGCAGCTCCCGAGGCGGGTTTTACAATGAGCAGTTCTTC. This encodes CASSSRGGFYNEQFF.

The genes are TRBV7-9 and TRBJ2-2, with 8 positions matching TRBD1. The germline V gene encodes CDR1 SEHNR and CDR2 FQNEAQ (reference sequence). V was pared by 5 bases and J by 1 base, with 6 bases of the junction left unmatched. The CDR3 has 16 residues. In DNA, the CDR3 is TGTGCCAGCAGCCCTTCAGGGACAGGGAACACCGGGGAGCTGTTTTTT. This codes for CASSPSGTGNTGELFF. Variable domain in full (rest from reference TRBV7-9 and TRBJ2-2): DTGVSQNPRHKITKRGQNVTFRCDPISEHNRLYWYRQTLGQGPEFLTYFQNEAQLEKSRLLSDRFSAERPKGSFSTLEIQRTEQGDSAMYLCASSPSGTGNTGELFFGEGSRLTVL.

The chain is built from TRBV25-1 and TRBJ1-4, with a weak D call TRBD1 (6 bases). Deletions cut 4 bases from V and 6 bases from J, with 15 bases between. CDR1 is MGHDK and CDR2 is SYGVNS in the germline V gene. This CDR3 has 15 amino acids. CDR3 coding DNA: TGTGCCAGCAGTGGAGCCGGGACATGGCATGAAAAACTGTTTTTT. Encoded protein: CASSGAGTWHEKLFF.

The gene calls are TRBV29-1 and TRBJ2-1; D is ambiguous. The CDR3 totals 12 residues. Trimming removed 3 bases at V and 3 bases at J, with 6 bases between. Per the germline V gene, CDR1 is SQVTM and CDR2 is ANQGSEA. In DNA, the CDR3 is TGCAGCGTTGATTTCAGCTACAATGAGCAGTTCTTC. Encoded protein: CSVDFSYNEQFF.

The chain carries TRBV4-3 and TRBJ1-6; D possibly corresponds to TRBD1 (5 bases). Trimming pared 1 base from V and 4 bases from J, leaving 11 bases between. The CDR3 consists of 16 residues. CDR1 LGHNA and CDR2 YSLEER come from the germline V gene. In DNA form, the CDR3 reads TGCGCCAGCAGCCAAGGGAGGGGCGGGTATAATTCACCCCTCCACTTT. Translation: CASSQGRGGYNSPLHF.

The V call is TRBV7-9, the J call TRBJ1-1; D is perhaps TRBD1 (6 bases). Germline CDR1 and CDR2: SEHNR and FQNEAQ (reference sequence). The CDR3 is 13 amino acids. V lost 1 base, J lost 8 bases, and 11 bases lay in between. CDR3 residues: CASSLEDRAEAFF. CDR3 in DNA: TGTGCCAGCAGCTTAGAGGACAGAGCCGAAGCTTTCTTT.

The chain uses TRBV4-1 and TRBJ2-4; the match to TRBD2 covers 13 bases. Trimming took 0 bases from V and 8 from J; bases not matched to a gene: 10. Per germline, CDR1 MGHRA and CDR2 YSYEKL. CDR3 length equals 18 residues. The CDR3 DNA follows: TGCGCCAGCAGCCAAGATTGGACTAGCGGGGGCCCGTTTGACATTCAGTACTTC. This codes for CASSQDWTSGGPFDIQYF.

The V gene is TRBV7-2, the J gene TRBJ2-7; a possible D gene is TRBD1 (6 bases). Trimming removed 6 bases at V and 2 bases at J, with 14 bases between. CDR1 is SGHTA and CDR2 is FQGNSA in the germline V gene. The CDR3 length is 14 residues. Here the CDR3 DNA reads TGTGCCAGCAGTACCTATGGGGGCCCCTACGAGCAGTACTTC. The encoded protein is CASSTYGGPYEQYF.

This rearrangement joins TRBV5-6 to TRBJ1-6, with D possibly matching TRBD1 (5 bases). The germline V and J ends were trimmed by 3 bases and 6 bases, with 13 bases remaining between them. The CDR3 runs to 15 residues. Germline V gene data show CDR1 as SGHDT and CDR2 as YYEEEE. The CDR3: CASSSGGQGNSPLHF. CDR3 DNA sequence: TGTGCCAGCAGCTCCGGAGGGCAGGGTAATTCACCCCTCCACTTT.

The chain combines TRBV11-2 with TRBJ1-1; 7 nucleotides match TRBD1. V was pared by 5 bases and J by 9 bases, with 12 bases of the junction left unmatched. Germline lookup yields CDR1 SGHAT and CDR2 FQNNGV. The CDR3 spans 14 residues. In nucleotides, the CDR3 is TGTGCCAGCAGCGCAACTACCGGGACAGATAAAGCTTTCTTT. It encodes CASSATTGTDKAFF.

The V and J genes are TRBV15 and TRBJ2-3; D might be TRBD2 (6 bases). This CDR3 region has 14 residues. V lost 0 bases and J 5 bases, leaving 9 bases between the germline ends. From germline, CDR1 is LNHNV and CDR2 YYDKDF (reference sequence). This chain's CDR3 is CATSRDRGLDTQYF. For the CDR3, the DNA is TGTGCCACCAGCAGAGATCGGGGGTTAGATACGCAGTATTTT.

The J gene is TRBJ2-7, the V gene TRBV2; either TRBD1 or TRBD2 may fit D (6 bases each). The germline V gene has CDR1 SNHLY and CDR2 FYNNEI. The CDR3 is 16 residues long. V shed 3 bases and J shed 2 bases, with 17 bases lying between them. The CDR3 region has the DNA TGTGCCAGCAGTGATCCAGAGAGGGGGGTAACCTACGAGCAGTACTTC. This sequence encodes CASSDPERGVTYEQYF.

The chain has TRBV7-9 and TRBJ2-2; perhaps TRBD1 as D (7 bases). This CDR3 is 17 amino acids long. Per germline, CDR1 SEHNR and CDR2 FQNEAQ (reference sequence). The V end lost 5 bases, the J end lost 2 bases, and 18 bases lay between the germline ends. Here the CDR3 DNA reads TGTGCCAGCAGCCTGGCGGGACAGTTTTCAAACACCGGGGAGCTGTTTTTT. Translated, it gives CASSLAGQFSNTGELFF. Filled out from reference TRBV7-9 and TRBJ2-2, the complete variable domain reads DTGVSQNPRHKITKRGQNVTFRCDPISEHNRLYWYRQTLGQGPEFLTYFQNEAQLEKSRLLSDRFSAERPKGSFSTLEIQRTEQGDSAMYLCASSLAGQFSNTGELFFGEGSRLTVL.

This sequence joins TRBV2 and TRBJ2-7; a weak D match, TRBD1 (6 bases). The CDR3 has 17 residues. Germline assignment: CDR1 SNHLY and CDR2 FYNNEI. Trimming pared 6 bases from V and 2 bases from J, leaving 23 bases between. The CDR3 bases are TGTGCCAGCAGCAACATCCCTTGGGGACAACCTGCCTACGAGCAGTACTTC. Its translation is CASSNIPWGQPAYEQYF.

The rearrangement uses TRBV15 and TRBJ2-1; 15 positions match TRBD2. This CDR3 has 18 residues. The V gene end was trimmed by 4 bases and the J gene end by 2 bases; junction bases not matched to a gene: 6. Germline values: CDR1 LNHNV, CDR2 YYDKDF (reference sequence). The CDR3 DNA sequence: TGTGCCACCAGCAAAGGGACTAGCGGGGGGTCTACCTACAATGAGCAGTTCTTC. Amino acids: CATSKGTSGGSTYNEQFF. Using reference TRBV15 and TRBJ2-1 for the parts outside the CDR3, the full variable domain is DAMVIQNPRYQVTQFGKPVTLSCSQTLNHNVMYWYQQKSSQAPKLLFHYYDKDFNNEADTPDNFQSRRPNTSFCFLDIRSPGLGDTAMYLCATSKGTSGGSTYNEQFFGPGTRLTVL.